Listed below are T cell receptor beta chains from one sample, sequenced in a study of graft-versus-host responses after intestinal transplantation. Antigens of these TCRs are unknown. Repertoires were generated with immunoSEQ multiplex PCR, while TCRdb's copy carries only in-frame clones and drops some. The data show 84,000 or so clones, with about 93% seen just once and 1.1% held by the top ten. The source was unstimulated CD8+ T cells sorted from spleen or lymph node cells, collected before transplant. Every receptor here comes from a human donor who was the organ donor for an intestinal transplant. Both conserved end residues are part of each CDR3. The D gene is left open where the match is weak. Some rows mark clone size as missing; the rest say once, few, many or name a class of expanded clone.

V gene: TRBV4-1
D gene: TRBD2
clone size: -
J gene: TRBJ2-1
CDR3 DNA: TGCGCCAGCAGCCAAGAGTATTCGGGGGGGCCTAGTCAGTTCTTC
CDR3 protein: CASSQEYSGGPSQFF

V gene: TRBV11-1
D gene: -
clone size: -
J gene: TRBJ2-7
CDR3 DNA: TGTGCCAGCAGCGCCCCGACAAGGGGATCCTACGAGCAGTACTTC
CDR3 protein: CASSAPTRGSYEQYF

V gene: TRBV14
D gene: TRBD2
clone size: once
J gene: TRBJ2-1
CDR3 DNA: TGTGCCAGCAGCCTGCTAGCGGGAACCTACAATGAGCAGTTCTTC
CDR3 protein: CASSLLAGTYNEQFF

V gene: TRBV18
D gene: -
clone size: -
J gene: TRBJ2-7
CDR3 DNA: TGTGCCAGCTCAGGGGGGAGCATCGTGGTCGAGCAGTACTTC
CDR3 protein: CASSGGSIVVEQYF

V gene: TRBV2
D gene: -
clone size: -
J gene: TRBJ2-7
CDR3 DNA: TGTGCCAGCAGCCGGGATAGGACGGACTTC
CDR3 protein: CASSRDRTDF

V gene: TRBV4-3
D gene: TRBD2
clone size: once
J gene: TRBJ2-7
CDR3 DNA: TGCGCCAGCAGCCAGGGGACTAGCGGGAGCTGGGAGCAGTACTTC
CDR3 protein: CASSQGTSGSWEQYF

V gene: TRBV10-3
D gene: -
clone size: -
J gene: TRBJ2-1
CDR3 DNA: TGTGCCATCAGTCAAATAATGGGGGGACGAGGGCAGTTCTTC
CDR3 protein: CAISQIMGGRGQFF

V gene: TRBV30
D gene: -
clone size: -
J gene: TRBJ1-6
CDR3 DNA: TGTGCCTGGGTCGGACCCCGGGGGTATAATTCACCCCTCCACTTT
CDR3 protein: CAWVGPRGYNSPLHF

V gene: TRBV6-5
D gene: -
clone size: -
J gene: TRBJ2-7
CDR3 DNA: TGTGCCAGCAGGGTAGCGGTGCGTTCTGGGTACGAGCAGTACTTC
CDR3 protein: CASRVAVRSGYEQYF

V gene: TRBV27
D gene: -
clone size: -
J gene: TRBJ2-7
CDR3 DNA: TGTGCCAGCAGCCCAGGGGTGGGAATTGGCTACGAGCAGTACTTC
CDR3 protein: CASSPGVGIGYEQYF

V gene: TRBV19
D gene: -
clone size: once
J gene: TRBJ1-2
CDR3 DNA: TGTGCCAGTTCGGCCATTTCGGGGGGCCAGCTCTATGGCTACACCTTC
CDR3 protein: CASSAISGGQLYGYTF

V gene: TRBV13
D gene: TRBD1
clone size: -
J gene: TRBJ1-4
CDR3 DNA: TGTGCCAGCAGCCCCGTGGGGACAGGGCCCGAAAAACTGTTTTTT
CDR3 protein: CASSPVGTGPEKLFF

V gene: TRBV7-9
D gene: -
clone size: -
J gene: TRBJ2-3
CDR3 DNA: TGTGCCAGCAGCCCGGGACACCAAAGCACAGATACGCAGTATTTT
CDR3 protein: CASSPGHQSTDTQYF

V gene: TRBV4-1
D gene: -
clone size: -
J gene: TRBJ1-2
CDR3 DNA: TGCGCCAGCAGCCAGGTGGGAACAGGACCTAACTATGGCTACACCTTC
CDR3 protein: CASSQVGTGPNYGYTF

V gene: TRBV19
D gene: -
clone size: -
J gene: TRBJ1-4
CDR3 DNA: TGTGCCAGTAGTATAGGAACACCCTATGAAAAACTGTTTTTT
CDR3 protein: CASSIGTPYEKLFF

V gene: TRBV21-1
D gene: -
clone size: -
J gene: TRBJ2-3
CDR3 DNA: TGTGCCCGCATCCACAGGGGGCGGACAGATACGCAGTATTTT
CDR3 protein: CARIHRGRTDTQYF

V gene: TRBV5-4
D gene: -
clone size: -
J gene: TRBJ2-6
CDR3 DNA: TGTGCCAGCAGCTTGGGTCCGAGCTCTGGGGCCAACGTCCTGACTTTC
CDR3 protein: CASSLGPSSGANVLTF

V gene: TRBV7-9
D gene: -
clone size: -
J gene: TRBJ2-3
CDR3 DNA: TGTGCCAGCAGCCTAATGCCGAGGAGCACAGATACGCAGTATTTT
CDR3 protein: CASSLMPRSTDTQYF

V gene: TRBV28
D gene: -
clone size: -
J gene: TRBJ1-1
CDR3 DNA: TGTGCCAGCAGCCTTGAGCAGAACACTGAAGCTTTCTTT
CDR3 protein: CASSLEQNTEAFF

V gene: TRBV4-2
D gene: -
clone size: -
J gene: TRBJ2-7
CDR3 DNA: TGTGCCAGCAGCCAAGAATGTGCGAACGAGCAGTACTTC
CDR3 protein: CASSQECANEQYF

V gene: TRBV5-4
D gene: -
clone size: -
J gene: TRBJ1-2
CDR3 DNA: TGTGCCAGCAGTTCGTCTACAGGGAGAGAAAACTATGGCTACACCTTC
CDR3 protein: CASSSSTGRENYGYTF

V gene: TRBV5-6
D gene: -
clone size: -
J gene: TRBJ2-3
CDR3 DNA: TGTGCCAGCAGCTCCGGGACTCCCTCGGATACGCAGTATTTT
CDR3 protein: CASSSGTPSDTQYF

V gene: TRBV2
D gene: TRBD1
clone size: -
J gene: TRBJ2-7
CDR3 DNA: TGTGCCAGCAGTGATCCGACAGGGATAAGCTCCTACGAGCAGTACTTC
CDR3 protein: CASSDPTGISSYEQYF

V gene: TRBV27
D gene: TRBD2
clone size: -
J gene: TRBJ2-7
CDR3 DNA: TGTGCCAGCAGTTTGGGAGGGTCGTCCTACGAGCAGTACTTC
CDR3 protein: CASSLGGSSYEQYF

V gene: TRBV5-6
D gene: -
clone size: -
J gene: TRBJ1-1
CDR3 DNA: TGTGCCAGCAGCTTGGGTGCAGGGGTACGTGAAGCTTTCTTT
CDR3 protein: CASSLGAGVREAFF

V gene: TRBV4-1
D gene: TRBD2
clone size: -
J gene: TRBJ2-7
CDR3 DNA: TGCGCCAGCAGCCAAGGCCCTAGCGGGGGGCCCTACGAGCAGTACTTC
CDR3 protein: CASSQGPSGGPYEQYF

V gene: TRBV12-2
D gene: -
clone size: once
J gene: TRBJ1-2
CDR3 DNA: TGTGCAAGTCGCTTAGCCCTGGACAGGGGAGACGGCAGTTATGGCTACACCTTC
CDR3 protein: CASRLALDRGDGSYGYTF

V gene: TRBV28
D gene: -
clone size: -
J gene: TRBJ1-1
CDR3 DNA: TGTGCCAGCAGTCCCAGGGACAAAGGTGAAGCTTTCTTT
CDR3 protein: CASSPRDKGEAFF

V gene: TRBV25-1
D gene: -
clone size: -
J gene: TRBJ2-3
CDR3 DNA: TGTGCCAGCAGTGGGCTTAGAGGAGATACGCAGTATTTT
CDR3 protein: CASSGLRGDTQYF

V gene: TRBV28
D gene: TRBD2
clone size: once
J gene: TRBJ2-3
CDR3 DNA: TGTGCCAGCAGCGAAGGGACTAGCGGGAGTTCAAGGTATTTT
CDR3 protein: CASSEGTSGSSRYF

V gene: TRBV9
D gene: TRBD2
clone size: -
J gene: TRBJ2-2
CDR3 DNA: TGTGCCAGCGAGGGACTAGGGGCGAACACCGGGGAGCTGTTTTTT
CDR3 protein: CASEGLGANTGELFF

V gene: TRBV19
D gene: TRBD1
clone size: -
J gene: TRBJ1-5
CDR3 DNA: TGTGCCAGTAGTATAAATCCCCAGGGGGCAGGCAATCAGCCCCAGCATTTT
CDR3 protein: CASSINPQGAGNQPQHF

V gene: TRBV19
D gene: -
clone size: -
J gene: TRBJ1-5
CDR3 DNA: TGTGCCAGTAGTATAGATACAACAGTTAATCAGCCCCAGCATTTT
CDR3 protein: CASSIDTTVNQPQHF

V gene: TRBV6-5
D gene: TRBD1
clone size: few
J gene: TRBJ2-7
CDR3 DNA: TGTGCCAGCAGTTTTGGGACAGGATACGAGCAGTACTTC
CDR3 protein: CASSFGTGYEQYF

V gene: TRBV27
D gene: -
clone size: -
J gene: TRBJ2-1
CDR3 DNA: TGTGCCAGCAGTCCCGCGCTAGCCTACAATGAGCAGTTCTTC
CDR3 protein: CASSPALAYNEQFF

V gene: TRBV5-5
D gene: TRBD1
clone size: -
J gene: TRBJ1-2
CDR3 DNA: TGTGCCAGCAGCTGGAGGACAGGGAAGGGCTACACCTTC
CDR3 protein: CASSWRTGKGYTF

V gene: TRBV7-8
D gene: TRBD1
clone size: once
J gene: TRBJ2-3
CDR3 DNA: TGTGCCAGCAGCCCACAGGGGGGTAGCACAGATACGCAGTATTTT
CDR3 protein: CASSPQGGSTDTQYF

V gene: TRBV2
D gene: -
clone size: -
J gene: TRBJ1-6
CDR3 DNA: TGTGCCAACTCAAAAACCCTAGACCGAATCAATTCACCCCTCCACTTT
CDR3 protein: CANSKTLDRINSPLHF

V gene: TRBV9
D gene: -
clone size: -
J gene: TRBJ2-7
CDR3 DNA: TGTGCCAGCAGCGGTGGGGAGCCCTACGAGCAGTACTTC
CDR3 protein: CASSGGEPYEQYF

V gene: TRBV7-9
D gene: -
clone size: -
J gene: TRBJ2-7
CDR3 DNA: TGTGCCAGCACCGAAACAGGGTTAATCTACGAGCAGTACTTC
CDR3 protein: CASTETGLIYEQYF

V gene: TRBV21-1
D gene: -
clone size: -
J gene: TRBJ1-5
CDR3 DNA: TGTGCCAGCAGCAAACCGTACAGGGGGAACAGAAGCAATCAGCCCCAGCATTTT
CDR3 protein: CASSKPYRGNRSNQPQHF

V gene: TRBV19
D gene: -
clone size: once
J gene: TRBJ2-7
CDR3 DNA: TGTGCCAGTAGTATCCGCTCAGGGGTCTACGAGCAGTACTTC
CDR3 protein: CASSIRSGVYEQYF

V gene: TRBV5-4
D gene: TRBD1
clone size: -
J gene: TRBJ2-7
CDR3 DNA: TGTGCCAGCAGCTTTACAGGGGCTCTCCACCCTGACGAGCAGTACTTC
CDR3 protein: CASSFTGALHPDEQYF

V gene: TRBV11-2
D gene: -
clone size: -
J gene: TRBJ2-7
CDR3 DNA: TGTGCCAGCAGCCCCCCTGGTGATCGGTCCCCCCCCTACGAGCAGTACTTC
CDR3 protein: CASSPPGDRSPPYEQYF

V gene: TRBV4-3
D gene: TRBD2
clone size: -
J gene: TRBJ2-7
CDR3 DNA: TGCGCCAGCAGCCAAGATGGCGGGGGTCGGGCGACCTACGAGCAGTACTTC
CDR3 protein: CASSQDGGGRATYEQYF

V gene: TRBV28
D gene: -
clone size: -
J gene: TRBJ2-3
CDR3 DNA: TGTGCCAGCACCCCCACCTACAGGGATACGCAGTATTTT
CDR3 protein: CASTPTYRDTQYF

V gene: TRBV5-6
D gene: TRBD2
clone size: once
J gene: TRBJ2-1
CDR3 DNA: TGTGCCAGCAGCAGGCCTGCTTGGAGCGGGAGAAGGAATGAGCAGTTCTTC
CDR3 protein: CASSRPAWSGRRNEQFF

V gene: TRBV28
D gene: -
clone size: -
J gene: TRBJ2-1
CDR3 DNA: TGTGCCAGCAGTTTAGGGCCAGATGAGCAGTTCTTC
CDR3 protein: CASSLGPDEQFF

V gene: TRBV15
D gene: -
clone size: -
J gene: TRBJ2-7
CDR3 DNA: TGTGCCACCAGCAGGTCATCCGGGGGCTCCTACGAGCAGTACTTC
CDR3 protein: CATSRSSGGSYEQYF

V gene: TRBV5-1
D gene: TRBD2
clone size: -
J gene: TRBJ2-7
CDR3 DNA: TGCGCCAGCAGCCCGGAGACCGGGACTAGCGGGAGCTACGAGCAGTACTTC
CDR3 protein: CASSPETGTSGSYEQYF

V gene: TRBV9
D gene: TRBD1
clone size: once
J gene: TRBJ1-2
CDR3 DNA: TGTGCCAGCAGCGTAGGAACAGGGGGCGTCCAAGGCTACACCTTC
CDR3 protein: CASSVGTGGVQGYTF

V gene: TRBV13
D gene: TRBD2
clone size: -
J gene: TRBJ2-3
CDR3 DNA: TGTGCCAGCAGCTCGACCCTAGCGGGGGGCCCAGATACGCAGTATTTT
CDR3 protein: CASSSTLAGGPDTQYF

V gene: TRBV5-4
D gene: -
clone size: -
J gene: TRBJ2-3
CDR3 DNA: TGTGCCAGCTCCGACAACACAGATACGCAGTATTTT
CDR3 protein: CASSDNTDTQYF